The 32 T cell receptor beta chains in this list originate from one sample, sequenced in a study of blood T cell repertoires in COVID-19. The assay was immunoSEQ multiplex PCR, and TCRdb's table has in-frame clones only and misses some. The data show about 170,000 clones, with 88% seen just once and 25% to 30% held by the top ten. Material for sequencing was peripheral blood. The receptors here all came from a man between 60 and 75 years old with acute or convalescent COVID-19.

CDR3 sequence (DNA): TGTGCCACAGGGGATCAGCCCCAGCATTTT. Translating it yields CATGDQPQHF. V gene TRBV19 combines with J gene TRBJ1-5, with D tentatively TRBD1 (6 bases). With 10 bases removed from V and 5 bases from J, the gap between germline ends came to 6 bases. In germline, CDR1 is LNHDA, CDR2 SQIVND (reference sequence). The CDR3 loop spans 10 amino acids.

The chain joins TRBV6-6 to TRBJ2-5; no firm D call. V was cut by 6 bases and J by 7 bases, with 12 bases left in between. Germline V gene lookup returns CDR1 MNHNY and CDR2 SVGAGI (reference sequence). This CDR3 comprises 12 residues. CDR3 nucleotides: TGTGCCAGCAGCCCCACGACGGGGACCCAGTACTTC. Protein sequence: CASSPTTGTQYF.

J is TRBJ2-4 and V is TRBV10-3; D may be TRBD2 (6 bases). The V and J ends lost 2 bases and 6 bases respectively, with 8 bases between them. The germline V gene encodes CDR1 ENHRY and CDR2 SYGVKD. This CDR3 region has 13 residues. The CDR3 loop is CAISETEGNIQYF. The CDR3, as DNA: TGTGCCATCAGTGAGACGGAGGGAAACATTCAGTACTTC.

This chain joins TRBV3-1 (or the pseudogene TRBV3-2) and TRBJ1-6; TRBD1 matches 9 bases. Germline CDR1 and CDR2: LGHDT and YNNKEL (reference sequence). V dropped 2 bases and J dropped 9; count of bases not matched to a gene: 11. The CDR3 totals 17 residues. The CDR3 sequence: CASSQRVTGGVGSPLHF. The CDR3 DNA reads as TGTGCCAGCAGCCAAAGGGTGACAGGGGGAGTTGGTTCACCCCTCCACTTT.

The chain employs TRBV2 and TRBJ2-7; TRBD2 might be the D (7 bases). Trimming took off 7 bases at V and 4 bases at J, with 20 bases between the two ends. Looked up from germline, CDR1 is SNHLY and CDR2 is FYNNEI. The CDR3 loop spans 15 amino acids. The CDR3 is CASIPALGGVYEQYV. The CDR3 DNA reads as TGTGCCAGCATACCTGCCTTAGGGGGGGTTTACGAGCAGTACGTC.

This clone was counted only a few times. The rearrangement uses TRBV11-2 and TRBJ2-3; 11 bases agree with TRBD2. The V and J ends lost 4 bases and 5 bases, in that order; junction bases with no gene match: 8. CDR3 length equals 16 residues. Germline V gene sequence: CDR1 SGHAT, CDR2 FQNNGV. The CDR3 DNA is TGTGCCAGCAGCTCAATACTAGCGGGAGCGGGAGATACGCAGTATTTT. This sequence encodes CASSSILAGAGDTQYF.

V gene TRBV2 combines with J gene TRBJ2-1; possible D gene TRBD2, 6 bases. The ends were cut back, 2 bases at V and 5 bases at J, with 10 bases in the middle. This CDR3 is built from 14 residues. Germline-derived CDR1 and CDR2 are SNHLY and FYNNEI. The CDR3 sequence is CASSESGRHNEQFF. In DNA, the CDR3 is TGTGCCAGCAGTGAAAGCGGGCGCCACAATGAGCAGTTCTTC.

This clone was counted a few times. V usage is TRBV29-1 and J usage is TRBJ2-1, with TRBD2 identical over 11 bases. Unmatched junction bases numbered 6, after V lost 4 bases and J lost 10 bases. Germline CDR1 is SQVTM and CDR2 is ANQGSEA. The CDR3 loop spans 13 amino acids. The CDR3 nucleotides read TGCAGCGTTGTTAGCGGGGGGGTCGGAGAGCAGTTCTTC. Its protein product is CSVVSGGVGEQFF.

The chain joins TRBV5-1 to TRBJ2-5; TRBD1 matches 7 bases. J gave up 2 bases and V 4 bases, and 8 bases lay outside the gene matches. Germline assignment: CDR1 SGHRS and CDR2 YFSETQ. The length of the CDR3 is 15 residues. In DNA, the CDR3 is TGCGCCAGCAGCCCTCAGACAGGGAAACAAGAGACCCAGTACTTC. Translating gives CASSPQTGKQETQYF.

The genes are TRBV19 and TRBJ1-6, with 10 nucleotides matching TRBD1. CDR3 length equals 16 residues. Germline V gives CDR1 LNHDA, CDR2 SQIVND (reference sequence). The junction had 7 bases not matched to a gene; V was cut back by 5 bases and J by 6 bases. The CDR3 loop is CASSPRDRGSNSPLHF. The CDR3 nucleotides are TGTGCCAGTAGTCCCCGGGACAGGGGAAGTAATTCACCCCTCCACTTT.

This clone occurred once. The rearrangement links TRBV7-6 to TRBJ2-3; 7 bases match TRBD1. The V segment lost 6 bases and the J segment 4 bases; nucleotides outside the gene matches: 13. CDR3 length: 16 residues. The germline V gene has CDR1 SGHVS and CDR2 FNYEAQ. CDR3 in amino acids: CASSFEGARGADTQYF. The CDR3 coding sequence is TGTGCCAGCAGTTTCGAGGGGGCGAGGGGTGCAGATACGCAGTATTTT. Filled out from reference TRBV7-6 and TRBJ2-3, the complete variable domain reads GAGVSQSPRYKVTKRGQDVALRCDPISGHVSLYWYRQALGQGPEFLTYFNYEAQQDKSGLPNDRFSAERPEGSISTLTIQRTEQRDSAMYRCASSFEGARGADTQYFGPGTRLTVL.

Here the CDR3 reads CASSASSAGTTKQFF. CDR3 DNA sequence: TGTGCCAGCAGTGCGAGCAGCGCCGGAACCACAAAGCAGTTCTTC. The V and J genes are TRBV6-4 and TRBJ2-1; D call uncertain. V was trimmed by 4 bases and J by 11 bases, leaving 21 bases between them. The length of the CDR3 is 15 residues. Per the germline V gene, CDR1 is MRHNA and CDR2 is SNTAGT.

The genes are TRBV18 and TRBJ1-1; possibly TRBD1 for D (5 bases). V dropped 6 bases and J dropped 3 bases, with 11 bases sitting between them. The CDR3 covers 13 residues. Germline-derived CDR1 and CDR2 are KGHSH and LQKENI. CDR3 residues: CASSRGGDTEAFF. CDR3 DNA sequence: TGTGCCAGCTCCCGCGGGGGGGACACTGAAGCTTTCTTT.

The chain recombines TRBV27 with TRBJ2-7, with a possible D match to TRBD1 (5 bases). Germline V lookup: CDR1 MNHEY, CDR2 SMNVEV (reference sequence). V gave up 8 bases and J gave up 0 bases, with 11 bases separating them. The CDR3 has 13 amino acids. The DNA for the CDR3 is TGTGCCAGCGGCCACAGGAGCTCCTACGAGCAGTACTTC. This sequence encodes CASGHRSSYEQYF.

The chain links TRBV7-2 to TRBJ2-7, with D perhaps matching TRBD1 (6 bases). Germline loops: CDR1 SGHTA, CDR2 FQGNSA. V was clipped by 4 bases and J by 1 base, with 11 bases between them. The CDR3 sequence is 14 residues long. The CDR3 loop reads CASSSTGLSYEQYF. In nucleotides, the CDR3 is TGTGCCAGCAGCTCGACAGGCCTTTCCTACGAGCAGTACTTC.

The V call is TRBV9, the J call TRBJ1-2; the D is unclear. Trimming took off 0 bases at V and 7 bases at J, with 16 bases between the two ends. The germline V gene has CDR1 SGDLS and CDR2 YYNGEE. The CDR3 covers 15 residues. Written as DNA, the CDR3 is TGTGCCAGCAGCGTAGATCCGGGAAACTCTGGTGGCTACACCTTC. It is translated as CASSVDPGNSGGYTF.

The gene calls are TRBV18 and TRBJ2-5, with 8 bases fitting TRBD1. Losses at the gene ends were 3 bases for V and 5 bases for J; bases not matched to a gene: 11. Per germline, CDR1 KGHSH and CDR2 LQKENI. This CDR3 is 16 amino acids long. CDR3 protein: CASSPAGQGARETQYF. The CDR3 region has the DNA TGTGCCAGCTCACCCGCGGGCCAGGGGGCTCGGGAGACCCAGTACTTC.

The chain has TRBV6-6 and TRBJ1-1; a possible D gene is TRBD1 (6 bases). V dropped 5 bases and J dropped 7 bases, with 11 bases sitting between them. The V gene's germline CDR1 is MNHNY and CDR2 SVGAGI (reference sequence). CDR3 length equals 12 residues. CDR3: CASSQRQDEAFF. The CDR3 DNA sequence: TGTGCCAGCAGTCAAAGACAGGATGAAGCTTTCTTT.

The chain uses TRBV11-2 and TRBJ1-1; D gene uncertain. The CDR3 length is 19 residues. The germline V gene has CDR1 SGHAT and CDR2 FQNNGV. The V end was cut by 3 bases, the J end by 3 bases, with 26 bases between. CDR3 coding DNA: TGTGCCAGCAGCTTCCTTTCCCAGCCTTTGTTACGACACGACACTGAAGCTTTCTTT. It specifies CASSFLSQPLLRHDTEAFF.

The genes are TRBV5-1 and TRBJ2-2, with D perhaps TRBD2 (6 bases). The CDR3 sequence is 16 residues long. V was trimmed by 1 base and J by 5 bases, leaving 15 bases between them. CDR1 and CDR2 from the germline V gene are SGHRS and YFSETQ. The CDR3 here is CASSLISGVGTGELFF. The DNA for the CDR3 is TGCGCCAGCAGCTTGATCTCGGGGGTAGGGACCGGGGAGCTGTTTTTT.

The chain links TRBV3-1 (or the pseudogene TRBV3-2) to TRBJ2-5, with 7 positions matching TRBD1. Germline V gives CDR1 LGHDT, CDR2 YNNKEL (reference sequence). V shed 1 base, J shed 1 base, and the junction held 9 bases outside the gene matches. This CDR3 is built from 17 residues. CDR3 sequence (DNA): TGTGCCAGCAGCCAAGTCATCGACAGGGCGGGCCAAGAGACCCAGTACTTC. Protein product: CASSQVIDRAGQETQYF.

The DNA of the CDR3 is TGTGCCAGCAGCGACGGGGGACAGGGTAACCACGAGCAGTACGTC. It translates to CASSDGGQGNHEQYV. The chain combines TRBV6-5 with TRBJ2-7; 9 nucleotides align to TRBD1. Germline values: CDR1 MNHEY, CDR2 SVGAGI. V dropped 6 bases and J dropped 5; count of bases not matched to a gene: 11. CDR3 length equals 15 residues.

The chain recombines TRBV30 with TRBJ1-6, with 9 nucleotides matching TRBD1. This CDR3 has 14 residues. Germline CDR1 is GTSNPN and CDR2 is SVGIG (reference sequence). J lost 10 bases, V lost 5 bases, and 9 bases had no gene match. The CDR3 region is CAWDLGQGGSPLHF. Written as DNA, the CDR3 is TGTGCCTGGGACTTGGGACAGGGAGGGTCACCCCTCCACTTT.

This chain uses TRBV6-6 with TRBJ1-2; the D gene is possibly TRBD1 (6 bases). The CDR3 contains 16 residues. V gave up 6 bases and J gave up 5 bases, with 22 bases separating them. The germline gives CDR1 MNHNY, CDR2 SVGAGI (reference sequence). The CDR3 reads CASSSGTGNREYGYTF. The CDR3 DNA reads as TGTGCCAGCAGCTCGGGAACAGGGAACAGGGAATATGGCTACACCTTC.

The chain combines TRBV24-1 with TRBJ2-7; TRBD2 matches 7 bases. Unmatched junction bases numbered 4, after V lost 9 bases and J lost 0 bases. The CDR3 sequence is 13 residues long. Germline CDR1 KGHDR, CDR2 SFDVKD. As DNA, the CDR3 is TGTGCCACCTCGGGAGGTCTCTCCTACGAGCAGTACTTC. Residues: CATSGGLSYEQYF.

V and J are TRBV5-5 and TRBJ2-7; TRBD2 matches 8 bases. This CDR3 contains 16 residues. Losses at the gene ends were 2 bases for V and 0 bases for J; bases not matched to a gene: 7. Germline lookup yields CDR1 SGHKS and CDR2 YYEKEE (reference sequence). The CDR3 DNA follows: TGTGCCAGCAGCTTCGGAGCGGGGGCGAGCTCCTACGAGCAGTACGTC. Protein sequence: CASSFGAGASSYEQYV.

The chain has TRBV30 and TRBJ1-3; D gene unclear. This CDR3 is 16 amino acids long. From germline, CDR1 is GTSNPN and CDR2 SVGIG (reference sequence). V lost 0 bases and J 0 bases, leaving 12 bases between the germline ends. CDR3 sequence (DNA): TGTGCCTGGAGTGTAACCGGGATCAACTCTGGAAACACCATATATTTT. Residues: CAWSVTGINSGNTIYF.

J is TRBJ2-6 and V is TRBV9; D may be TRBD1 (6 bases). Trimming took off 1 base at V and 4 bases at J, with 12 bases between the two ends. Looked up from germline, CDR1 is SGDLS and CDR2 is YYNGEE. The CDR3 runs 16 residues. The CDR3 loop reads CASSVRGGAGANVLTF. The DNA for the CDR3 is TGTGCCAGCAGCGTAAGAGGGGGAGCGGGGGCCAACGTCCTGACTTTC.

The chain recombines TRBV9 with TRBJ1-2, with D possibly TRBD1 on 6 matching bases. V was clipped by 0 bases and J by 5 bases, with 14 bases between them. The CDR3 length is 15 residues. Germline V CDR1 and CDR2: SGDLS, YYNGEE. CDR3 sequence: CASSVASGEGYGYTF. In DNA, the CDR3 is TGTGCCAGCAGCGTAGCCTCAGGGGAAGGGTATGGCTACACCTTC.

The rearrangement joins TRBV24-1 to TRBJ1-2; no reliable D call. CDR1 is KGHDR, CDR2 SFDVKD, per germline. This CDR3 is built from 14 residues. Trimming removed 0 bases from V and 4 bases from J, with 8 bases in between. In DNA, the CDR3 is TGTGCCACCAGTGATTTGGGGCAGACCTATGGCTACACCTTC. This sequence encodes CATSDLGQTYGYTF.

This chain links TRBV19 with TRBJ1-2, with a tentative D call TRBD1 (6 bases). There are 12 residues in the CDR3. Germline assignment: CDR1 LNHDA and CDR2 SQIVND (reference sequence). V was pared by 6 bases and J by 2 bases, with 7 bases between. CDR3 protein: CASRRGNYGYTF. The CDR3 bases are TGTGCCAGTAGGAGGGGGAACTATGGCTACACCTTC.

The CDR3 DNA reads as TGCAGCGCCATCCAGGGTGGAAGGACCGGGGAGCTGTTTTTT. Its translation is CSAIQGGRTGELFF. The chain has TRBV29-1 and TRBJ2-2; TRBD1 might be the D (5 bases). The V gene lost 7 bases and the J gene lost 5 bases, with 17 bases spanning the gap. The CDR3 is 14 residues long. Germline CDR1 and CDR2: SQVTM and ANQGSEA.